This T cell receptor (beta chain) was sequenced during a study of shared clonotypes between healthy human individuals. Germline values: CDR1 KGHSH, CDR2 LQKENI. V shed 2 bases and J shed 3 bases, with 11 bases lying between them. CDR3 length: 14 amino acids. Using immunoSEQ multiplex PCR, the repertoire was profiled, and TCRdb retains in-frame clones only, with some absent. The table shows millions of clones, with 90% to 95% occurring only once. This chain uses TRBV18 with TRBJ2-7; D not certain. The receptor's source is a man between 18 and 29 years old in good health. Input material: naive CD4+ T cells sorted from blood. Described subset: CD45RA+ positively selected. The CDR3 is CASSPRTSDYEQYF. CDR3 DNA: TGTGCCAGCTCACCAAGAACCTCGGACTACGAGCAGTACTTC.